The 9 T cell receptor beta chains presented below share a single source sample, sequenced in a study of T cells after yellow fever vaccination (dated by TCRdb to between 2018 and 2021). Per the publication, the treatment or condition label means: live attenuated yellow fever vaccine strain. Library construction relied on 5' RACE. The reads were generated on an Illumina HiSeq 2500. Using fastp at Q25 and MiXCR, TCRdb reprocessed the public reads and kept productive beta chains. Duplicate CDR3 protein sequences are folded into a single record with the most common DNA and genes. The sample table lists more than 75,000 distinct CDR3 sequences, under 9% of them with a count of one. Clones ranked in the top ten supply roughly 15% of the sample. The input for sequencing was CD8+ T cells not binding an NS4B(214-222) dextramer, sorted from PBMCs, taken around 15 days after the first yellow fever vaccination. The sample's cell subset or site label, in plain terms: NS4B epitope dextramer-negative CD8 T cells. These receptors originate from a man in his late teens or twenties who received the YFV17D yellow fever vaccine.

This clonotype was counted only a few times. The chain couples TRBV7-9 to TRBJ2-1; D call uncertain. Germline V lookup: CDR1 SEHNR, CDR2 FQNEAQ (reference sequence). The V end was cut by 2 bases, the J end by 5 bases, with 4 bases between. This CDR3 region has 12 residues. The CDR3 region is CASSLKDNEQFF. Here the CDR3 DNA reads TGTGCCAGCAGCTTAAAGGACAATGAGCAGTTCTTC.

This chain connects TRBV27 to TRBJ2-1, with TRBD2 matching 12 bases. V trimming: 5 bases; J trimming: 12 bases; junction bases outside the gene matches: 11. CDR1 is MNHEY and CDR2 is SMNVEV in the germline V gene (reference sequence). The length of the CDR3 is 15 residues. In nucleotides, the CDR3 is TGTGCCAGCAGTACGCGGACTAGCGGGGCCCTCGGGCAGTTCTTC. It codes for CASSTRTSGALGQFF.

The V and J genes are TRBV27 and TRBJ2-7, with TRBD1 identical over 9 bases. Germline trimming cut 1 base from V and 4 bases from J; bases unmatched to any gene: 5. The CDR3 contains 15 residues. Per the germline V gene, CDR1 is MNHEY and CDR2 is SMNVEV (reference sequence). The CDR3 sequence is CASSLLGQGGYEQYF. CDR3 coding DNA: TGTGCCAGCAGTTTATTGGGACAGGGAGGATACGAGCAGTACTTC.

This sequence joins TRBV29-1 and TRBJ1-2; D not certain. Germline V gene sequence: CDR1 SQVTM, CDR2 ANQGSEA. The CDR3 length is 13 residues. The germline V and J ends were trimmed by 2 bases and 3 bases, with 10 bases remaining between them. The CDR3 spells CSVETTRDYGYTF. The CDR3 DNA sequence: TGCAGCGTTGAAACCACGCGGGACTATGGCTACACCTTC.

V usage is TRBV6-2 or TRBV6-3 and J usage is TRBJ1-5; D is ambiguous. V lost 0 bases and J 6 bases, leaving 9 bases between the germline ends. Germline loops: CDR1 MNHEY, CDR2 SVGEGT. The CDR3 spans 14 residues. Here the CDR3 reads CASSYSWAGQPQHF. DNA for the CDR3: TGTGCCAGCAGTTACTCCTGGGCTGGTCAGCCCCAGCATTTT.

Remarks on this clonotype: This may stem from a read error, because a much larger clone lies one nucleotide away. The gene calls are TRBV27 and TRBJ2-5, with D hard to call. V was shortened by 8 bases and J by 5 bases, with 15 bases between the two germline ends. The length of the CDR3 is 13 residues. Germline lookup yields CDR1 MNHEY and CDR2 SMNVEV (reference sequence). CDR3 nucleotide sequence: TGTGCCAGCCCCAAGGTAGGGATTGAGACCCAGTACTTC. It is translated as CASPKVGIETQYF.

The rearrangement links TRBV11-2 to TRBJ2-5, with 9 bases fitting TRBD2. J was trimmed by 5 bases and V by 5 bases; bases with no gene match: 3. The CDR3 covers 13 residues. Germline-derived CDR1 and CDR2 are SGHAT and FQNNGV. The CDR3: CASSAGGAETQYF. The CDR3 DNA sequence: TGTGCCAGCAGCGCGGGGGGGGCCGAGACCCAGTACTTC.

Only a few counts were recorded for this clonotype. The chain recombines TRBV7-8 with TRBJ2-3, with D uncertain. V gave up 0 bases and J gave up 11 bases, with 12 bases separating them. Germline-derived CDR1 and CDR2 are SGHVS and FQNEAQ. The CDR3 sequence is 13 residues long. The chain's CDR3 is CASSLAWSDGQYF. The CDR3, as DNA: TGTGCCAGCAGCTTAGCATGGAGTGACGGGCAGTATTTT.

The V call is TRBV2, the J call TRBJ2-7; D may match TRBD1 or TRBD2 (5 bases each). The ends were cut back, 6 bases at V and 0 bases at J, with 6 bases in the middle. CDR1 and CDR2 (germline): SNHLY, FYNNEI. The CDR3 is 12 residues long. The CDR3 sequence is CASRGDSYEQYF. The CDR3 nucleotides read TGTGCCAGCAGGGGGGACTCCTACGAGCAGTACTTC.